These 21 T cell receptor beta chains came from one sample sequenced in a study of tissue T cells after allogeneic stem cell transplantation. Sequencing used immunoSEQ multiplex PCR; TCRdb keeps in-frame clones, though not all of them. The table has nearly 50,000 clones, about 73% seen once. Sequencing was performed on sorted cells pooled from one or two spleens. These receptors all come from a pool of C57BL/6 mice in good health.

Of note for this clone: Genes and germline are mouse. The read finishes 1 residue shy of the CDR3 end, and the germline J gene is used to complete it. J is TRBJ2-4 and V is TRBV2; tentatively, D is TRBD2 (5 bases). From germline, CDR1 is LGHNA and CDR2 YSYQKL. Trimming took off 0 bases at V and 5 bases at J, with 9 bases between the two ends. The CDR3 sequence is 14 residues long. CDR3 DNA (partial): TGTGCCAGCAGCCAAGATAAGGACTTAAACACCTTGTAC. This translates into CASSQDKDLNTLY. From start to end, the CDR3 is CASSQDKDLNTLYF.

Comments on this clone: The gene names given are mouse names. Sequencing ends 1 residue short of the CDR3 end; the germline J gene provides the rest. The rearrangement links TRBV5 to TRBJ2-7; D gene ambiguous. The length of the CDR3 is 12 residues. V was shortened by 1 base and J by 4 bases, with 5 bases between the two germline ends. Germline CDR1 LGHNA, CDR2 YNLKQL (reference sequence). The CDR3 loop reads CASSQVKYEQYF. The DNA read from the CDR3 is TGTGCCAGCAGCCAAGTCAAATATGAACAGTAC.

With regard to this clone: Mouse germline and gene names are used. The observed sequence ends 1 residue before the CDR3 terminus, with the missing tail filled in from the germline J gene. This chain links TRBV3 with TRBJ2-3; tentative D call: TRBD2 (6 bases). V shed 3 bases and J shed 8 bases, with 6 bases lying between them. The CDR3 sequence is 11 residues long. In germline, CDR1 is SNHLY, CDR2 FYNGKV (reference sequence). CDR3 bases read: TGTGCCAGCAGCTTGGGGGGAACGCTGTAT. Its translation is CASSLGGTLY. The CDR3, in full, reads CASSLGGTLYF. Using reference TRBV3 and TRBJ2-3 for the parts outside the CDR3, the full variable domain is GPKVLQIPSHQIIDMGQMVTLNCDPVSNHLYFYWYKQILGQQMEFLVNFYNGKVMEKSKLFKDQFSVERPDGSYFTLKIQPTALEDSAVYFCASSLGGTLYFGSGTRLTVL.

For this clone: The listed genes are named as in mouse. The CDR3 goes on 1 residue after the read ends, and that part is filled in from the germline J gene. The chain combines TRBV13-3 with TRBJ1-4; TRBD1 agrees at 9 bases. Trimming removed 5 bases from V and 2 bases from J; junction bases left unmatched: 4. Germline V gives CDR1 NNHDY, CDR2 SYVADS. The length of the CDR3 is 15 residues. The CDR3 protein is CASRGQGHSNERLFF. CDR3 DNA, as far as it was read: TGTGCCAGCAGAGGACAGGGGCACTCCAACGAAAGATTATTT.

This clone was recorded once. Germline and genes here are mouse. The part of the CDR3 DNA that was read is TGTGCCTGGAGTCCCGGCCTCCAAAACACCTTGTAC. Its translation: CAWSPGLQNTLY. The entire CDR3 sequence reads CAWSPGLQNTLYF. The J gene is TRBJ2-4, the V gene TRBV31; the D is unclear. The CDR3 goes on 1 residue after the read ends, and that part is filled in from the germline J gene. V was cut by 1 base and J by 3 bases, with 8 bases left in between. Per the germline V gene, CDR1 is GKSSPN and CDR2 is SITVG. This CDR3 has 13 residues.

In the case of this clone: Each gene name is a mouse one. The CDR3 end falls 1 residue outside the read, so it is completed with the germline J gene. The chain employs TRBV1 and TRBJ1-4, with TRBD1 as a possible D gene (5 bases). The germline CDR1 and CDR2 sequences are NSQYPW and LRSPGD (reference sequence). The CDR3 is 15 residues long. V dropped 0 bases and J dropped 7 bases, with 12 bases sitting between them. The part of the CDR3 DNA that was read is TGCACCTGCAGTGCAGAATCAGGGTGGGGCGAAAGATTATTT. Encoded protein: CTCSAESGWGERLF. The whole CDR3 reads CTCSAESGWGERLFF. Full variable domain (outside the CDR3, taken from reference TRBV1 and TRBJ1-4): VTLLEQNPRWRLVPRGQAVNLRCILKNSQYPWMSWYQQDLQKQLQWLFTLRSPGDKEVKSLPGADYLATRVTDTELRLQVANMSQGRTLYCTCSAESGWGERLFFGHGTKLSVL.

Concerning this clone itself: Gene names and germline refer to mouse. The observed sequence ends 1 residue before the CDR3 terminus, with the missing tail filled in from the germline J gene. This chain links TRBV12-1 with TRBJ2-7; 7 bases are a match to TRBD2. There are 14 residues in the CDR3. Germline values: CDR1 SGHSN, CDR2 HYEKVE. Trimming at V came to 0 bases and at J to 0 bases, leaving 1 base not matched to a gene. Partial CDR3 DNA: TGTGCCAGCTCTCTCGTGGGGGGCTCCTATGAACAGTAC. As protein: CASSLVGGSYEQY. The whole CDR3 sequence reads CASSLVGGSYEQYF.

Notes on this clone: Gene names and germline refer to mouse. The observed sequence ends 1 residue before the CDR3 terminus, with the missing tail filled in from the germline J gene. V usage is TRBV19 and J usage is TRBJ2-7, with TRBD2 matching over 11 bases. Per germline, CDR1 FNHDT and CDR2 SITEND (reference sequence). The CDR3 has 15 residues. The J segment lost 2 bases and the V segment lost 2 bases, leaving 3 bases of the junction unmatched. The sequenced CDR3 bases are TGTGCCAGCAGTATCCCGGGACTGGGGGCCTATGAACAGTAC. The encoded protein is CASSIPGLGAYEQY. The CDR3 in full is CASSIPGLGAYEQYF.

Comments on this clone: Genes and germline come from the mouse. The missing CDR3 end, 1 residue past where the read stops, is filled in from the germline J gene. The same CDR3 also results from other DNA sequences found in this sample. J is TRBJ1-3 and V is TRBV31; D is undetermined. Per the germline V gene, CDR1 is GKSSPN and CDR2 is SITVG. This CDR3 spans 12 amino acids. V was shortened by 1 base and J by 0 bases, with 1 base between the two germline ends. The sequenced CDR3 bases are TGTGCCTGGAGTCATTCTGGAAATACGCTCTAT. The encoded protein is CAWSHSGNTLY. The full-length CDR3 reads as CAWSHSGNTLYF.

Turning to this clone: Germline and genes: mouse. The read ends 1 residue shy of where the CDR3 ends; the end is completed using the germline J gene. This chain links TRBV12-2 with TRBJ2-5, with 12 positions matching TRBD2. CDR3 length: 18 amino acids. V was pared by 2 bases and J by 0 bases, with 8 bases of the junction left unmatched. Germline V gene data show CDR1 as SGHLS and CDR2 as HYDKME. CDR3 sequence reads: CASSPWGTGGPNQDTQYF. The CDR3 DNA, read in part, is TGTGCCAGCTCTCCCTGGGGGACTGGGGGGCCCAACCAAGACACCCAGTAC. The entire variable domain, with the rest obtained from reference TRBV12-2 and TRBJ2-5, is as follows: NSGVVQSPRYIIKGKGERSILKCIPISGHLSVAWYQQTQGQELKFFIQHYDKMERDKGNLPSRFSVQQFDDYHSEMNMSALELEDSAVYFCASSPWGTGGPNQDTQYFGPGTRLLVL.

Notes on this clone: The gene names given are mouse names. The CDR3 extends 1 residue past the end of the read, so its final part is completed from the germline J gene. The chain combines TRBV20 with TRBJ2-5; the D gene is possibly TRBD1 (6 bases). V was cut by 4 bases and J by 0 bases, with 8 bases left in between. Germline CDR1 is GFQATS and CDR2 is STVNSAI. This CDR3 has 13 residues. CDR3 region: CGATDSNQDTQYF. Partial CDR3 DNA: TGTGGTGCTACGGACAGCAACCAAGACACCCAGTAC.

Points on this clone: Gene names and germline match the mouse. The read ends 1 residue before the CDR3 terminus; that terminus is restored from the germline J gene. This chain uses TRBV3 with TRBJ2-5; D is possibly TRBD2 (5 bases). This CDR3 has 13 amino acids. CDR1 and CDR2 from the germline V gene are SNHLY and FYNGKV (reference sequence). Trimming pared 5 bases from V and 0 bases from J, leaving 6 bases between. The CDR3 DNA, read in part, is TGTGCCAGCAGCACTGGTAACCAAGACACCCAGTAC. Its protein is CASSTGNQDTQY. The entire CDR3 sequence reads CASSTGNQDTQYF.

Note on this clone: The genes and germline here are from mouse. With the read ending 1 residue before the CDR3 end, the germline J gene is used to fill in that end. V usage is TRBV2 and J usage is TRBJ2-5, with 9 bases matching TRBD2. This CDR3 comprises 15 residues. Germline V lookup: CDR1 LGHNA, CDR2 YSYQKL. After removal of 1 base from V and 2 bases from J, the junction contained 1 base not matched to a gene. The part of the CDR3 DNA that was read is TGTGCCAGCAGCCAAGGACTGGGGGCCCAAGACACCCAGTAC. Translating it yields CASSQGLGAQDTQY. The whole CDR3 reads CASSQGLGAQDTQYF.

A note on this clone: Genes here carry mouse names. The read terminates 1 residue before the CDR3 end, so the remaining end is supplied by the germline J gene. This rearrangement joins TRBV13-3 to TRBJ1-6; D possibly corresponds to TRBD1 (6 bases). TRBJ1-6 is marked as an open reading frame, function uncertain. This CDR3 contains 14 residues. V was pared by 3 bases and J by 5 bases, with 9 bases between. Germline CDR1 is NNHDY and CDR2 is SYVADS. Partial CDR3 DNA: TGTGCCAGCAGTGGACAGGAGGATAATTCGCCCCTCTAC. This translates into CASSGQEDNSPLY. The CDR3 reads in full as CASSGQEDNSPLYF.

As regards this clone: All gene names here are mouse names. The part of the CDR3 DNA that was read is TGTGCCAGCAGCACCCGGGGCAGCCAAAACACCTTGTAC. Its translation: CASSTRGSQNTLY. The complete CDR3 sequence is CASSTRGSQNTLYF. The V call is TRBV3, the J call TRBJ2-4; D may match TRBD1 or TRBD2 (5 bases each). The read finishes 1 residue shy of the CDR3 end, and the germline J gene is used to complete it. Germline CDR1 reads SNHLY; CDR2 reads FYNGKV (reference sequence). The V end lost 5 bases, the J end lost 3 bases, and 12 bases lay between the germline ends. The CDR3 length is 14 residues.

Remarks on this clone: All gene names here are mouse names. From the germline J gene comes the end of the CDR3, since the read stops 1 residue before it. The J gene is TRBJ1-6, the V gene TRBV19; TRBD1 matches 7 bases. TRBJ1-6 carries the ORF label, with uncertain function. The CDR3 is made up of 14 amino acids. J was trimmed by 6 bases and V by 4 bases; bases with no gene match: 4. CDR1 and CDR2 (germline): FNHDT, SITEND (reference sequence). The CDR3 sequence: CASSSRGGNSPLYF. CDR3 DNA (partial): TGTGCCAGCAGTTCCAGGGGGGGTAATTCGCCCCTCTAC.

Worth noting for this clone: Mouse germline and gene names are used. The read halts 1 residue ahead of the CDR3 end, with the missing end drawn from the germline J gene. The rearrangement links TRBV4 to TRBJ1-1; D is uncertain. Between the trimmed V and J ends, which lost 4 bases and 1 base, there was a span of 7 bases. Germline V lookup: CDR1 LGHDT, CDR2 YNNKQL (reference sequence). The CDR3 spans 13 residues. CDR3 DNA, as far as it was read: TGTGCCAGCAGCTTACAGTGGAACACAGAAGTCTTC. Its protein is CASSLQWNTEVF. The CDR3, in full, reads CASSLQWNTEVFF.

In the case of this clone: Mouse gene names apply. The CDR3 bases that were read are TGTGCCAGCGGAGAAGAAGTCTTC. Its protein product is CASGEEVF. The whole CDR3 region reads CASGEEVFF. The chain is built from TRBV13-2 and TRBJ1-1, with D unresolved. The read is 1 residue too short to cover the CDR3 end, so that end is filled in from the germline J gene. The germline V gene has CDR1 NNHNN and CDR2 SYGAGS (reference sequence). This CDR3 is 9 amino acids long. Trimming took off 5 bases at V and 7 bases at J, with 3 bases between the two ends.

To note about this clone: Gene names and germline refer to mouse. Read sequence stops 1 residue before the CDR3 end, and the germline J gene provides the missing end. This sequence joins TRBV19 and TRBJ1-1, with TRBD1 as a possible D gene (6 bases). CDR3 length: 11 residues. V lost 0 bases to trimming and J lost 9 bases, with 6 bases between them. Germline CDR1 FNHDT, CDR2 SITEND (reference sequence). CDR3 bases read: TGTGCCAGCAGTATAGGGGGGCAAGTCTTC. Protein sequence: CASSIGGQVF. The entire CDR3 is CASSIGGQVFF.

Comments on this clone: Gene names denote mouse genes. The read comes to an end 1 residue before the CDR3 does, leaving the germline J gene to fill in the end. The sample has other DNA sequences that encode this CDR3 too. This chain connects TRBV13-2 to TRBJ1-4; the D is unclear. Between the trimmed V and J ends, which lost 1 base and 0 bases, there was a span of 7 bases. The CDR3 is 15 amino acids. In germline, CDR1 is NNHNN, CDR2 SYGAGS (reference sequence). The part of the CDR3 DNA that was read is TGTGCCAGCGGTGATAGAGGGATTTCCAACGAAAGATTATTT. It yields the protein CASGDRGISNERLF. The whole CDR3 protein is CASGDRGISNERLFF.

Notes on this clone: Each gene name is a mouse one. The CDR3 end is not reached by the read, which stops 1 residue before it; the germline J gene fills it in. The gene calls are TRBV31 and TRBJ1-4, with D possibly being TRBD1 (5 bases). Germline V gene lookup returns CDR1 GKSSPN and CDR2 SITVG. This CDR3 is built from 14 residues. V lost 3 bases and J lost 0, with 8 bases in between. The part of the CDR3 DNA that was read is TGTGCCTGGAGCCAGACAGTTTCCAACGAAAGATTATTT. Residues: CAWSQTVSNERLF. The full CDR3 protein is CAWSQTVSNERLFF. The variable domain in full, completed from reference TRBV31 and TRBJ1-4, reads AQTIHQWPVAEIKAVGSPLSLGCTIKGKSSPNLYWYWQATGGTLQQLFYSITVGQVESVVQLNLSASRPKDDQFILSTEKLLLSHSGFYLCAWSQTVSNERLFFGHGTKLSVL.